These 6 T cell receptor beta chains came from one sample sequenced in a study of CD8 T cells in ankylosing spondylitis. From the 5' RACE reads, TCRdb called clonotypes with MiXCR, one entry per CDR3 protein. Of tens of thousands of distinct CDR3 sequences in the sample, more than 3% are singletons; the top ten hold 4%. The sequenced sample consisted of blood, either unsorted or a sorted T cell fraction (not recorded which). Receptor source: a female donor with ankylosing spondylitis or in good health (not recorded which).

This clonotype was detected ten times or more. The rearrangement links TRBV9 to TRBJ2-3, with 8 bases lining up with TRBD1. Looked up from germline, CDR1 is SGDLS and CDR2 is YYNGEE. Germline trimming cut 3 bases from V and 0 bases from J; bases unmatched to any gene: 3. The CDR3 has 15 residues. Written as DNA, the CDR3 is TGTGCCAGCAGCGGGACAGGGTCTAGCACAGATACGCAGTATTTT. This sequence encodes CASSGTGSSTDTQYF.

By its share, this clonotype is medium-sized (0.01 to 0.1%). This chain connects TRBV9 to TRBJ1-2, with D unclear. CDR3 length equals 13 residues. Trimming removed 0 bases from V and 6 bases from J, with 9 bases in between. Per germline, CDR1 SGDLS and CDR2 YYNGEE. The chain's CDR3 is CASSVDARDGYTF. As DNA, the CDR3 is TGTGCCAGCAGCGTAGACGCTAGGGATGGCTACACCTTC.

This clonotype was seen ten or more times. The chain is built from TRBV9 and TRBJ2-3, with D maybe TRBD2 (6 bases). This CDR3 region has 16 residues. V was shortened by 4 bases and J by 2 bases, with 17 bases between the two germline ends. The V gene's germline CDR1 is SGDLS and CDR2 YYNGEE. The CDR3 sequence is CASSSLGDSSTDTQYF. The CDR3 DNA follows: TGTGCCAGCAGCTCACTCGGGGACTCGTCCACAGATACGCAGTATTTT.

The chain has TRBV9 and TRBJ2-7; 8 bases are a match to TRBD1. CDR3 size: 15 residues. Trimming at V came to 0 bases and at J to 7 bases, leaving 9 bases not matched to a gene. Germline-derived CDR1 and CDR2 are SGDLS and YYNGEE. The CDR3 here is CASSVDQGAAREQYF. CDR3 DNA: TGTGCCAGCAGCGTAGATCAGGGGGCAGCACGTGAGCAGTACTTC.

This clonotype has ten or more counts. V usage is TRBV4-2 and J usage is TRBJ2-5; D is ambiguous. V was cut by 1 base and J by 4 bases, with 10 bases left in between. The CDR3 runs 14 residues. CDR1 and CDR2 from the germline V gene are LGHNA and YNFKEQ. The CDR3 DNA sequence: TGTGCCAGCAGCCAAGGGGAAAGGAGAGAGACCCAGTACTTC. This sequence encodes CASSQGERRETQYF.

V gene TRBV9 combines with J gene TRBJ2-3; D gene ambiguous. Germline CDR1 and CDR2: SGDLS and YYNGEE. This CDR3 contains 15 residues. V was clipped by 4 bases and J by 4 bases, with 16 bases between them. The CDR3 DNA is TGTGCCAGCAGCTCGGCCTTTAGGGTGTCAGATACGCAGTATTTT. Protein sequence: CASSSAFRVSDTQYF.